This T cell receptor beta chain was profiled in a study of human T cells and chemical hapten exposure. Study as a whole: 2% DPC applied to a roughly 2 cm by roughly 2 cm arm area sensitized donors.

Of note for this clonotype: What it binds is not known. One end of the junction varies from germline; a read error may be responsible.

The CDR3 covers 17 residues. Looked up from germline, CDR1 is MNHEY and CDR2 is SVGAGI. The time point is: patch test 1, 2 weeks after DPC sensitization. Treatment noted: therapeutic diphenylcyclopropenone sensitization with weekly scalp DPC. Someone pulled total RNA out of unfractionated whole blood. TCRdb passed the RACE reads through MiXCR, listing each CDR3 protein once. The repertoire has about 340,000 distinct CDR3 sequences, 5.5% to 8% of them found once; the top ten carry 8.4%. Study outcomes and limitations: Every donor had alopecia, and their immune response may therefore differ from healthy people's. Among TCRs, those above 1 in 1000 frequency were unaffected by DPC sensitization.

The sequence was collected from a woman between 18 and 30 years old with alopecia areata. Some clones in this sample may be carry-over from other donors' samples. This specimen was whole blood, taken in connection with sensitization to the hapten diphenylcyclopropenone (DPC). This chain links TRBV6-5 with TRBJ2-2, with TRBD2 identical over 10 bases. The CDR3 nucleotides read TGTGCCAGTAGTTACTCTCCCCTAGCGGGGGCTGGCGGGGAGCTGTTTTTT. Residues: CASSYSPLAGAGGELFF.